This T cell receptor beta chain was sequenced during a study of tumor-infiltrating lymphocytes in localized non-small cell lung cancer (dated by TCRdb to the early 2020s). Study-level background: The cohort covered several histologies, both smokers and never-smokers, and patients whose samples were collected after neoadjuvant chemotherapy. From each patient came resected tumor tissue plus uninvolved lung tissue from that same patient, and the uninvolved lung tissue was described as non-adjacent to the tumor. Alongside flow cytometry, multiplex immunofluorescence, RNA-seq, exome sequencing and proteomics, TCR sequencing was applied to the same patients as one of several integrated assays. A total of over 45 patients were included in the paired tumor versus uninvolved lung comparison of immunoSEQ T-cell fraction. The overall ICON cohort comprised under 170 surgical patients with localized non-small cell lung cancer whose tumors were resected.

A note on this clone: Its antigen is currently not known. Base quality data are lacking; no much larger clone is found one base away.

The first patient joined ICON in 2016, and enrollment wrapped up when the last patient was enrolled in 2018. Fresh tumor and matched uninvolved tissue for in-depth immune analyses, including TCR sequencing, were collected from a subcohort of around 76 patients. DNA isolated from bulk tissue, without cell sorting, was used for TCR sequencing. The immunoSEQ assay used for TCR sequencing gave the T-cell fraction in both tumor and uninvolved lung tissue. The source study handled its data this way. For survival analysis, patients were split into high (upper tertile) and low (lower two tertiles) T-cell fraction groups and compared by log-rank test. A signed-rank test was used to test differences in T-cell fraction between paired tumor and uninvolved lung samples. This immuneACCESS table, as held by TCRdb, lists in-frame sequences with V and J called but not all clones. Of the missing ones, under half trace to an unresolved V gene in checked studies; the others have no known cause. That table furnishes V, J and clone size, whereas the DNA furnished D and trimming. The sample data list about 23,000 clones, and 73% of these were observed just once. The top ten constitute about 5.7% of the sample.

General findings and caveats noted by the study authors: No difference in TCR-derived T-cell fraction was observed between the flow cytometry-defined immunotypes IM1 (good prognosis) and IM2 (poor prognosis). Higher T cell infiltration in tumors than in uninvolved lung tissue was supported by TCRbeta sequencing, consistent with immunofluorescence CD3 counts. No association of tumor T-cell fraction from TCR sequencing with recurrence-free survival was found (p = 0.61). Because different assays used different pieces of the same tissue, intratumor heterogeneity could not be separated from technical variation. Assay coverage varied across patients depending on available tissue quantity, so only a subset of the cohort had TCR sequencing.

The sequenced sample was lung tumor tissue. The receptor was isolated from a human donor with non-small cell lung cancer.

The CDR3 region: CASSLEGGYTDTQYF. Here is the DNA: TGTGCCAGCAGCTTAGAGGGGGGGTACACAGATACGCAGTATTTT. The rearrangement joined TRBV11-1 to TRBJ2-3, with a weak D call of TRBD2 (7 bases match). The germline V gene encodes CDR1 SGHAT and CDR2 FQDESV (reference sequence). The CDR3 runs 15 residues from the cysteine to the phenylalanine. CDR3 DNA is the only sequence kept; it has 45 bases, read in frame from the first base. The V and J ends are trimmed by 1 base and 2 bases, leaving 10 bases between them.